What follows is one T cell receptor (beta chain) and its context. Its specificity is not known. V was shortened by 4 bases and J by 3 bases, with 12 bases between the two germline ends. CDR1 and CDR2 from the germline V gene are KGHSH and LQKENI. The CDR3 contains 15 residues. Produced via immunoSEQ multiplex PCR; TCRdb's table is partial and in-frame only. The sample includes tens of thousands of clones, 85% to 90% seen only once; the top ten take under 25%. This entry is derived from a study of T cells in localized non-small cell lung cancer. Study-level findings and limits: In uninvolved adjacent lung, T cell clonality reached its highest value, exceeding tumor. Blood T cell density predicted longer survival; adjacent-lung clonality, shorter.

V usage is TRBV18 and J usage is TRBJ1-4; tentatively, D is TRBD1 (5 bases). This TCR was sampled from a woman aged 40-70 years with stage I squamous cell lung carcinoma. Specimen: peripheral blood, collected before any cancer treatment. CDR3 sequence (DNA): TGTGCCAGCTCACTAGTCGGGGCCTCTAATGAAAAACTGTTTTTT. This codes for CASSLVGASNEKLFF.